This T cell receptor (beta chain) was retrieved from a study of early T cells in non-severe SARS-CoV-2 infection. The CDR3 totals 14 residues. V was pared by 1 base and J by 7 bases, with 13 bases between. Germline CDR1 and CDR2: LNHNV and YYDKDF (reference sequence). Individual cDNA molecules were tagged with unique molecular identifiers. From the 5' RACE reads, TCRdb called clonotypes with MiXCR, one entry per CDR3 protein. The top ten clones hold under 9% of a sample with 40,000 to 60,000 distinct CDR3 sequences, approximately 5.7% of them seen once. The sequenced sample was whole blood, obtained at baseline. This TCR came from an adult who was a healthcare worker with PCR-confirmed SARS-CoV-2 infection or an uninfected control (not recorded which). The chain couples TRBV15 to TRBJ1-1; a possible D gene is TRBD1 (6 bases). CDR3 DNA: TGTGCCACCAGCAGAGCCGGGACAATAGGTGAAGCTTTCTTT. Encoded protein: CATSRAGTIGEAFF.